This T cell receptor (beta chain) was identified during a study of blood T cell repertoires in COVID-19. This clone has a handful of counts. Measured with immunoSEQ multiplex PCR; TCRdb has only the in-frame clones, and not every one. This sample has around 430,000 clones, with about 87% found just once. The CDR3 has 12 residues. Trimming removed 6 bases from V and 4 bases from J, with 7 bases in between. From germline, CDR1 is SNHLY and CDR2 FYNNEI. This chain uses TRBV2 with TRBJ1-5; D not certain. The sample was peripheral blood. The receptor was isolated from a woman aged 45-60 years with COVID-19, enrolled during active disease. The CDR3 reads CASREPNQPQHF. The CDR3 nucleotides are TGTGCCAGCAGGGAGCCTAATCAGCCCCAGCATTTT.